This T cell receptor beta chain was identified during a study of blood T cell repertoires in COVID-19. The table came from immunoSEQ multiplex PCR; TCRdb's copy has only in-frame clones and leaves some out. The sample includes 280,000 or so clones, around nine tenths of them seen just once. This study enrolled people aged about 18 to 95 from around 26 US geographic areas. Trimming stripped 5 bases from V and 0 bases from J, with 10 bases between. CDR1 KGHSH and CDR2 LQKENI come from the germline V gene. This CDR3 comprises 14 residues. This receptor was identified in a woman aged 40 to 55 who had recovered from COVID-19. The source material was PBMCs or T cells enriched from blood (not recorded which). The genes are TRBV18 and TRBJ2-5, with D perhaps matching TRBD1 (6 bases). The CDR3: CASSYRTDQETQYF. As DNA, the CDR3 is TGTGCCAGCTCATACCGGACAGACCAAGAGACCCAGTACTTC. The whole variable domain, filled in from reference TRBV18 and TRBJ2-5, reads NAGVMQNPRHLVRRRGQEARLRCSPMKGHSHVYWYRQLPEEGLKFMVYLQKENIIDESGMPKERFSAEFPKEGPSILRIQQVVRGDSAAYFCASSYRTDQETQYFGPGTRLLVL.